The next 25 T cell receptor beta chains were all read from a single sample in a study of cytomegalovirus exposure and HLA in healthy donors (dated by TCRdb to about 2017). The library was prepared using the immunoSEQ multiplex PCR assay. For the multiplex PCR, a mixture combining 60 forward primers for TCR Vbeta segments and 13 reverse primers for TCR Jbeta segments was used. This is the immuneACCESS table as TCRdb keeps it, with only in-frame sequences that have V and J called. A part of the clones is gone; compared with another copy, unresolved V genes explain less than half, and the rest is unexplained. In this sample the table shows about 190,000 clones, 75% to 90% of which occur a single time. The ten largest clones take up less than 7% of the sample. Sequenced input: PBMCs. These receptor sequences come from a man aged 40-49 years in good health and CMV-seropositive.

The chain has TRBV19 and TRBJ1-3; D possibly corresponds to TRBD1 (6 bases). The germline gives CDR1 LNHDA, CDR2 SQIVND (reference sequence). The CDR3 extends over 14 amino acids. Deletions cut 4 bases from V and 3 bases from J, with 10 bases between. CDR3: CASSTGVVGNTIYF. Here the CDR3 DNA reads TGTGCCAGTAGTACAGGGGTGGTTGGAAACACCATATATTTT. The whole variable domain, remainder taken from reference TRBV19 and TRBJ1-3, is DGGITQSPKYLFRKEGQNVTLSCEQNLNHDAMYWYRQDPGQGLRLIYYSQIVNDFQKGDIAEGYSVSREKKESFPLTVTSAQKNPTAFYLCASSTGVVGNTIYFGEGSWLTVV.

The chain recombines TRBV7-9 with TRBJ2-3; 7 bases map to TRBD2. With V trimmed by 4 bases and J by 0 bases, 7 bases remained unmatched. The germline gives CDR1 SEHNR, CDR2 FQNEAQ (reference sequence). The CDR3 contains 16 residues. CDR3 protein: CASSSTLASSTDTQYF. CDR3 coding DNA: TGTGCCAGCAGCTCAACACTAGCGTCTAGCACAGATACGCAGTATTTT.

This sequence joins TRBV19 and TRBJ2-2; D is undetermined. The V gene's germline CDR1 is LNHDA and CDR2 SQIVND (reference sequence). The ends were cut back, 5 bases at V and 1 base at J, with 8 bases in the middle. This CDR3 has 14 amino acids. The CDR3 loop is CASSVVENTGELFF. In DNA form, the CDR3 reads TGTGCCAGTAGTGTAGTAGAGAACACCGGGGAGCTGTTTTTT. The complete variable domain, with remaining parts taken from reference TRBV19 and TRBJ2-2, reads DGGITQSPKYLFRKEGQNVTLSCEQNLNHDAMYWYRQDPGQGLRLIYYSQIVNDFQKGDIAEGYSVSREKKESFPLTVTSAQKNPTAFYLCASSVVENTGELFFGEGSRLTVL.

The chain recombines TRBV27 with TRBJ2-7; tentatively, D is TRBD2 (7 bases). Trimming shortened V by 5 bases and J by 4 bases, and 18 bases separated the two germline ends. Looked up from germline, CDR1 is MNHEY and CDR2 is SMNVEV (reference sequence). The CDR3 runs 15 residues. In nucleotides, the CDR3 is TGTGCCAGCAGTCCGCGGGGGCAGCCCGAGTACGAGCAGTACTTC. Protein sequence: CASSPRGQPEYEQYF.

The rearrangement links TRBV7-3 to TRBJ2-7; 8 nucleotides match TRBD1. V shed 6 bases and J 0 bases; nucleotides not matched to a gene: 10. CDR1 and CDR2 from the germline V gene are SGHTA and FQGTGA. The CDR3 totals 16 residues. The CDR3 loop reads CASSFMDRANSYEQYF. The CDR3 region has the DNA TGTGCCAGCAGTTTTATGGACAGGGCTAACTCCTACGAGCAGTACTTC.

V usage is TRBV18 and J usage is TRBJ2-3; 7 positions agree with TRBD2. The CDR3 contains 14 residues. CDR1 and CDR2 from the germline V gene are KGHSH and LQKENI. With V trimmed by 5 bases and J by 2 bases, 4 bases remained unmatched. Here the CDR3 reads CASSRAGDTDTQYF. In DNA, the CDR3 is TGTGCCAGCTCAAGGGCGGGGGACACAGATACGCAGTATTTT.

The genes are TRBV10-3 and TRBJ2-7; D might be TRBD2 (5 bases). Per the germline V gene, CDR1 is ENHRY and CDR2 is SYGVKD. Between the trimmed V and J ends, which lost 10 bases and 1 base, there was a span of 14 bases. CDR3 length: 13 amino acids. This chain's CDR3 is CATRQEASYEQYF. The DNA for the CDR3 is TGTGCCACCCGGCAGGAGGCATCCTACGAGCAGTACTTC.

This chain joins TRBV7-8 and TRBJ2-3; 11 bases are shared with TRBD2. Germline V gene sequence: CDR1 SGHVS, CDR2 FQNEAQ. There are 17 residues in the CDR3. Losses at the gene ends were 5 bases for V and 6 bases for J; bases not matched to a gene: 13. The CDR3 reads CASSTNRLAGRLDTQYF. CDR3 DNA: TGTGCCAGCAGCACCAACCGACTAGCGGGGCGGCTGGATACGCAGTATTTT.

The chain joins TRBV28 to TRBJ2-6; 11 bases line up with TRBD1. This CDR3 contains 18 residues. With 3 bases clipped from V and 4 bases from J, the junction kept 8 bases outside the gene matches. The germline V gene encodes CDR1 MDHEN and CDR2 SYDVKM. The CDR3 nucleotides read TGTGCCAGCAGTTTGGCAGGACAGGGGGCGGGCGGGGCCAACGTCCTGACTTTC. Residues: CASSLAGQGAGGANVLTF.

V and J are TRBV5-1 and TRBJ2-7; 7 positions match TRBD2. CDR3 length equals 15 residues. The V segment lost 0 bases and the J segment 3 bases; nucleotides outside the gene matches: 6. From germline, CDR1 is SGHRS and CDR2 YFSETQ. In DNA, the CDR3 is TGCGCCAGCAGCTTGGAGTATGGCGGGGGCTACGAGCAGTACTTC. The encoded protein is CASSLEYGGGYEQYF.

V gene TRBV27 combines with J gene TRBJ2-1; possible D gene TRBD2, 6 bases. Trimming removed 6 bases at V and 4 bases at J, with 19 bases between. CDR3 length: 16 residues. Germline values: CDR1 MNHEY, CDR2 SMNVEV (reference sequence). The CDR3 sequence is CASSTRGTENYNEQFF. CDR3 nucleotides: TGTGCCAGCAGCACCCGGGGGACGGAAAATTACAATGAGCAGTTCTTC.

This clone has more than one count but fewer than ten. This chain links TRBV4-3 with TRBJ2-7; 9 bases line up with TRBD1. V shed 5 bases, J shed 6 bases, and the junction held 8 bases outside the gene matches. This CDR3 region has 14 residues. Germline-derived CDR1 and CDR2 are LGHNA and YSLEER. This CDR3 reads CASSEGTGTSEQYF. In DNA form, the CDR3 reads TGCGCCAGCAGCGAAGGGACAGGGACCAGCGAGCAGTACTTC.

The chain uses TRBV4-1 and TRBJ1-6; 9 nucleotides align to TRBD1. The junction had 14 bases not matched to a gene; V was cut back by 5 bases and J by 15 bases. Germline V gene sequence: CDR1 MGHRA, CDR2 YSYEKL. The CDR3 has 15 residues. The chain's CDR3 is CASSAPGTGSGRLHF. The CDR3 DNA follows: TGCGCCAGCAGCGCCCCCGGGACAGGGTCAGGCCGCCTCCACTTT.

V is TRBV28 and J is TRBJ1-2; D unresolved. The CDR3 covers 14 residues. V was pared by 5 bases and J by 2 bases, with 12 bases between. Germline V gene lookup returns CDR1 MDHEN and CDR2 SYDVKM. CDR3 sequence reads: CASSGGVQNYGYTF. The CDR3 DNA is TGTGCCAGCAGTGGCGGGGTCCAGAACTATGGCTACACCTTC.

This clone was detected a few times. This chain connects TRBV10-2 to TRBJ2-5; 8 nucleotides line up with TRBD1. The DNA end lines up better with TRBJ2-7; the J call may be wrong. Germline loops: CDR1 WSHSY, CDR2 SAAADI. CDR3 length: 16 residues. As DNA, the CDR3 is TGCGCCAGCAGCGACGAACTCCGGGACAGGTCATCCGAGCAGTACTTC. Amino acid sequence: CASSDELRDRSSEQYF.

The chain recombines TRBV28 with TRBJ1-1; D is undetermined. The CDR3 has 12 residues. Germline V gene lookup returns CDR1 MDHEN and CDR2 SYDVKM. Trimming pared 2 bases from V and 5 bases from J, leaving 6 bases between. The chain's CDR3 is CASSLIGTEAFF. The CDR3 region has the DNA TGTGCCAGCAGTTTAATCGGTACTGAAGCTTTCTTT.

This rearrangement joins TRBV6-1 to TRBJ2-7; a possible D gene is TRBD2 (7 bases). The length of the CDR3 is 15 residues. The V and J ends lost 8 bases and 1 base respectively, with 18 bases between them. The germline gives CDR1 MNHNS, CDR2 SASEGT. Here the CDR3 reads CASGGVGGSSYEQYF. The CDR3 bases are TGTGCCAGCGGGGGGGTCGGGGGCTCTTCCTACGAGCAGTACTTC.

CDR3 protein: CAISERGTRGATYEQYF. The CDR3 nucleotides read TGTGCCATCAGCGAAAGAGGGACGCGCGGGGCAACCTACGAGCAGTACTTC. The J gene is TRBJ2-7, the V gene TRBV10-3, with D perhaps TRBD2 (6 bases). The CDR3 is 17 amino acids. Trimming pared 6 bases from V and 2 bases from J, leaving 23 bases between. Looked up from germline, CDR1 is ENHRY and CDR2 is SYGVKD.

V gene TRBV7-3 combines with J gene TRBJ2-1; D perhaps matches TRBD1 (5 bases). Trimming pared 3 bases from V and 1 base from J, leaving 10 bases between. The germline V gene encodes CDR1 SGHTA and CDR2 FQGTGA. The CDR3 length is 15 residues. In DNA form, the CDR3 reads TGTGCCAGCAGCTTTACGACAGCATCCTACAATGAGCAGTTCTTC. This encodes CASSFTTASYNEQFF.

The chain combines TRBV27 with TRBJ2-2; 10 bases match TRBD1. Germline V gene lookup returns CDR1 MNHEY and CDR2 SMNVEV (reference sequence). This CDR3 has 17 amino acids. V was clipped by 2 bases and J by 7 bases; unmatched bases: 10. The CDR3 nucleotides read TGTGCCAGCAGTTTAATTGAGACAGGGGGCCGCAACGGGGAGCTGTTTTTT. Protein product: CASSLIETGGRNGELFF.

The chain uses TRBV10-2 and TRBJ1-4, with D perhaps TRBD1 (6 bases). Trimming took 6 bases from V and 10 from J, leaving 18 bases between them. Germline V gene sequence: CDR1 WSHSY, CDR2 SAAADI. The CDR3 sequence is 14 residues long. CDR3 coding DNA: TGCGCCAGCAGGGTGACAGGCGAACAGGGAAAACTGTTTTTT. It is translated as CASRVTGEQGKLFF.

The chain links TRBV7-2 to TRBJ1-2; 12 bases match TRBD1. Germline CDR1 and CDR2: SGHTA and FQGNSA. This CDR3 region has 16 residues. V trimming: 5 bases; J trimming: 8 bases; junction bases outside the gene matches: 12. The CDR3 DNA is TGTGCCAGCAGCCTCTCCCTCGGGACAGGGGGCGGGGGCTACACCTTC. Translation: CASSLSLGTGGGGYTF.

The V gene is TRBV7-3, the J gene TRBJ2-7; 9 bases map to TRBD1. CDR3 length: 15 residues. V was clipped by 6 bases and J by 2 bases; unmatched bases: 8. In germline, CDR1 is SGHTA, CDR2 FQGTGA. The CDR3 here is CASSFGGQGTYEQYF. CDR3 nucleotides: TGTGCCAGCAGTTTTGGCGGACAGGGGACCTACGAGCAGTACTTC. The variable domain in full, completed from reference TRBV7-3 and TRBJ2-7, reads GAGVSQTPSNKVTEKGKYVELRCDPISGHTALYWYRQSLGQGPEFLIYFQGTGAADDSGLPNDRFFAVRPEGSVSTLKIQRTERGDSAVYLCASSFGGQGTYEQYFGPGTRLTVT.

Details on this clone: A junction end diverges from the germline sequence, so it may reflect a read error. The chain is built from TRBV9 and TRBJ1-3; 9 nucleotides line up with TRBD1. Germline V CDR1 and CDR2: SGDLS, YYNGEE. This CDR3 has 17 amino acids. The CDR3 sequence is CASGGEGQGLSGDTIYF. The CDR3 region has the DNA TGTGCCAGCGGCGGGGAGGGACAGGGATTGAGTGGAGACACCATATATTTT.

Regarding this clone: The sample contains more than one DNA sequence encoding this CDR3. The genes are TRBV7-9 and TRBJ1-2; no reliable D call. This CDR3 spans 12 amino acids. V dropped 3 bases and J dropped 6 bases, with 8 bases sitting between them. The germline V gene has CDR1 SEHNR and CDR2 FQNEAQ (reference sequence). The CDR3 region is CASSFNRDGYTF. CDR3 bases: TGTGCCAGCAGCTTCAACCGGGATGGCTACACCTTC.